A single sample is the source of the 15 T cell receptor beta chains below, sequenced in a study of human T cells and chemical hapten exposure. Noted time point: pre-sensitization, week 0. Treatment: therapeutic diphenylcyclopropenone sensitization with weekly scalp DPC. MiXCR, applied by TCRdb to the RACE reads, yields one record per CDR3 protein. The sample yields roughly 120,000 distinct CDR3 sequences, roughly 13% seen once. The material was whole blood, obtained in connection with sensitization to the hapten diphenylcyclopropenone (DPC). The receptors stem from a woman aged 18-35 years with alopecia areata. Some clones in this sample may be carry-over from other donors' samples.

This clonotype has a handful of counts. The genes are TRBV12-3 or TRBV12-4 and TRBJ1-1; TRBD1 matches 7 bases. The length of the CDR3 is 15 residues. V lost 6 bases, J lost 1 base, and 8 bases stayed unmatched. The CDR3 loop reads CASSPVRQGNTEAFF. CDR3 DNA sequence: TGTGCCAGCAGCCCCGTCCGACAGGGGAACACTGAAGCTTTCTTT.

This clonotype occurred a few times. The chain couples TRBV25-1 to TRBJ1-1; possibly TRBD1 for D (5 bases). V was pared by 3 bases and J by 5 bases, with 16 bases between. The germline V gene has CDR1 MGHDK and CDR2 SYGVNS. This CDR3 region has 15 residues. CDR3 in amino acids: CASSDVGRGGTEAFF. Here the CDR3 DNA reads TGTGCCAGCAGTGATGTTGGCCGTGGGGGGACTGAAGCTTTCTTT. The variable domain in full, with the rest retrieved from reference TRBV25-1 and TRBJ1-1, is EADIYQTPRYLVIGTGKKITLECSQTMGHDKMYWYQQDPGMELHLIHYSYGVNSTEKGDLSSESTVSRIRTEHFPLTLESARPSHTSQYLCASSDVGRGGTEAFFGQGTRLTVV.

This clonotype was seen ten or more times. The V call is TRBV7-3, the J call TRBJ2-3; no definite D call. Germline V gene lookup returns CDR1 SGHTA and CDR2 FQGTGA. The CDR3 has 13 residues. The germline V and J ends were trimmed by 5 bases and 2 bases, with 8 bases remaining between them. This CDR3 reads CASSPQATDTQYF. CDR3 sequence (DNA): TGTGCCAGCAGCCCCCAGGCCACAGATACGCAGTATTTT.

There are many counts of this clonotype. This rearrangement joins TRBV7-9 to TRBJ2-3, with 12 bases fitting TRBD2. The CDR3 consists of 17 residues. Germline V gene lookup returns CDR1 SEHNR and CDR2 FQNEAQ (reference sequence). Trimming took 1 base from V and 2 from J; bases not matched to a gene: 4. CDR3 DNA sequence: TGTGCCAGCAGCTTAGAAGGACTAGCGGGGCTCACAGATACGCAGTATTTT. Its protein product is CASSLEGLAGLTDTQYF.

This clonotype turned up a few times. Here the CDR3 DNA reads TGTGCCAGCAGCTTAGGACAGATTCGAGGGGTCCCGGGTCACAATGAGCAGTTCTTC. Its translation: CASSLGQIRGVPGHNEQFF. The rearrangement joins TRBV7-9 to TRBJ2-1; TRBD1 or TRBD2 may be the D gene (5 bases each). Trimming removed 1 base from V and 5 bases from J, with 24 bases in between. The CDR3 consists of 19 residues. The V gene's germline CDR1 is SEHNR and CDR2 FQNEAQ (reference sequence).

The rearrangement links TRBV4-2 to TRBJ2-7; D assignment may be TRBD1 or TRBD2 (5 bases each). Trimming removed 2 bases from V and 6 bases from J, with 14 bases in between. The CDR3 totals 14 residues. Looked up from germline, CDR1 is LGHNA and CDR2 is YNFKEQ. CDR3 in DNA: TGTGCCAGCAGCCAAACGGGACGGGGCGGCGAGCAGTACTTC. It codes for CASSQTGRGGEQYF.

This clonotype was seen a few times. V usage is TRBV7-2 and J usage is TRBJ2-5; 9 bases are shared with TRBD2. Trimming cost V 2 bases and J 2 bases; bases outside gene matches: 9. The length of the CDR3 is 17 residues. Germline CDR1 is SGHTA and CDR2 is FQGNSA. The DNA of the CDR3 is TGTGCCAGCAGCTTAAGGAGGCTAGCGGGGCCTCAAGAGACCCAGTACTTC. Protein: CASSLRRLAGPQETQYF.

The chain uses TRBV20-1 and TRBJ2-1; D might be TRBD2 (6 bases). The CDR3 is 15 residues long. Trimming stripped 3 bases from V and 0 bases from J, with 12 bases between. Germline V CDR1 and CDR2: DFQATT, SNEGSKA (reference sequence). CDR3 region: CSASRDLDSYNEQFF. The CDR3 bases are TGCAGTGCTAGCCGGGACTTAGACTCCTACAATGAGCAGTTCTTC.

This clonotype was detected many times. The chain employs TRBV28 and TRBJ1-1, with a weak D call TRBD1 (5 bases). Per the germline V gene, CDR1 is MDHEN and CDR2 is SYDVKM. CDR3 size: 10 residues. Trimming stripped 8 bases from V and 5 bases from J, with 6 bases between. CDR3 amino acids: CASGGTEAFF. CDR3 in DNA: TGTGCCAGCGGGGGGACTGAAGCTTTCTTT.

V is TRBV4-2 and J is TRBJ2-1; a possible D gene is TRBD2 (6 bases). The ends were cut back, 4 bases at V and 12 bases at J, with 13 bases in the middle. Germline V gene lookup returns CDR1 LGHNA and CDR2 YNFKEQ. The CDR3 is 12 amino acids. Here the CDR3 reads CASSPGEYGQFF. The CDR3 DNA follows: TGTGCCAGCAGCCCGGGGGAGTATGGGCAGTTCTTC.

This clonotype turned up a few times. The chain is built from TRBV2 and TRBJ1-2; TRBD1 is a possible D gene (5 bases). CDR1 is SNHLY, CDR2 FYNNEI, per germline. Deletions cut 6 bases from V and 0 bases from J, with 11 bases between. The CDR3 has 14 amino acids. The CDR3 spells CASRLPTANYGYTF. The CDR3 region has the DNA TGTGCCAGCAGATTGCCGACAGCTAACTATGGCTACACCTTC.

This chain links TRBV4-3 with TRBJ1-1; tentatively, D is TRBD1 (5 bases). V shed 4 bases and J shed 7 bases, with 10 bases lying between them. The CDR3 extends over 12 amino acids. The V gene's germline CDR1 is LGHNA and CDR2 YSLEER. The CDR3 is CASSPGEGEAFF. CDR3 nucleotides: TGCGCCAGCAGCCCGGGGGAGGGTGAAGCTTTCTTT.

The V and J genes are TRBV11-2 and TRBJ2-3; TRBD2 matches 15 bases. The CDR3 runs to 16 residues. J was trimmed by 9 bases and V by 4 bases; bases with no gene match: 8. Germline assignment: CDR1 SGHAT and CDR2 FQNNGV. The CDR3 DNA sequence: TGTGCCAGCAGCTCCGGGACTAGCGGGGGGCAGAGGACGCAGTATTTT. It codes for CASSSGTSGGQRTQYF.

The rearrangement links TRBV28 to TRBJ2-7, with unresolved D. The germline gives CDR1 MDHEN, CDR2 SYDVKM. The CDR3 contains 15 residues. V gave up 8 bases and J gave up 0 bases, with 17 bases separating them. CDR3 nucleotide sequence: TGTGCCAGCTGTGTCTGCCGCTCGGGCTCCTACGAGCAGTACTTC. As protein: CASCVCRSGSYEQYF.

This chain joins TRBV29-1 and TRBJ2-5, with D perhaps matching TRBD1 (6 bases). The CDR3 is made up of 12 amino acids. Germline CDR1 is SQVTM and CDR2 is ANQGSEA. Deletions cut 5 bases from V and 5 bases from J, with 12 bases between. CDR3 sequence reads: CSVRQGYETQYF. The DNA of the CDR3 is TGCAGCGTTCGGCAGGGGTACGAGACCCAGTACTTC.